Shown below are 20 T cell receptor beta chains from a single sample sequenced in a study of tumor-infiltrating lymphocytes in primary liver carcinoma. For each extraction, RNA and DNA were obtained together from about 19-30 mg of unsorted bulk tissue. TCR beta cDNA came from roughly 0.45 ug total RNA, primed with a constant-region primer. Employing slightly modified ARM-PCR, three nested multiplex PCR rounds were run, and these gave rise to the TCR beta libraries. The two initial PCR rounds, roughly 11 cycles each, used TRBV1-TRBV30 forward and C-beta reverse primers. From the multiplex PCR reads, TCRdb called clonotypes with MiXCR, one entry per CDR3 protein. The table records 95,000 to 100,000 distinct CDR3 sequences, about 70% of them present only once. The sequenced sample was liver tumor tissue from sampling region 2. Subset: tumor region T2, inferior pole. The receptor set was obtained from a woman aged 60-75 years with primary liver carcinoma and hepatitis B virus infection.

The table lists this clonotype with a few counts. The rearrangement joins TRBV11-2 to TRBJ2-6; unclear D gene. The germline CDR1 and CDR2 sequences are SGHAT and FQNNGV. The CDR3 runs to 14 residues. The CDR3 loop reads CVSSLEPGANVLTF. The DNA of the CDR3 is TGTGTTAGCAGCTTAGAGCCAGGGGCCAACGTCCTGACTTTC.

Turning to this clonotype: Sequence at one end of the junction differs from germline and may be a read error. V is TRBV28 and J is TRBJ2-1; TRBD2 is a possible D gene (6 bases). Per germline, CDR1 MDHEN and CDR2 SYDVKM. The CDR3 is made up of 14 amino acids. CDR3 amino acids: CATRSGTRYSEQFF. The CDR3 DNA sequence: TGTGCCACCAGATCCGGGACTCGCTACAGTGAGCAGTTCTTC.

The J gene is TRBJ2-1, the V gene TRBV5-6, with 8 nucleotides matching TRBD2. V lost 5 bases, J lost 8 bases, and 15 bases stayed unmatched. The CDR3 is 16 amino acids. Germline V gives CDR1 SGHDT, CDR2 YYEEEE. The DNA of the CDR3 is TGTGCCAGCAGTGGCATGACTAGCGCGAGGTCCCATGAGCAGTTCTTC. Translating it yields CASSGMTSARSHEQFF.

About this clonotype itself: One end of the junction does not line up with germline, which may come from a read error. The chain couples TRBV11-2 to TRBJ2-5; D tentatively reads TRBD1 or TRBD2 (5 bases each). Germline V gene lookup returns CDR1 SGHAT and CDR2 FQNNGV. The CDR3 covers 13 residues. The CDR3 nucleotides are TGTGCCAGCATCCTAGAATCCAAGGGGACCAAGTACTTC. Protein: CASILESKGTKYF.

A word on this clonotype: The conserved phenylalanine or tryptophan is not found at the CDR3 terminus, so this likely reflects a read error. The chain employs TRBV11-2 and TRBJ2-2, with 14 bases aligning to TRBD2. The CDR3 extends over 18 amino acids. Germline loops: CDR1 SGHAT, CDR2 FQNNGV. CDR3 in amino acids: CASSFSTSGGVATGDLFL. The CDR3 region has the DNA TGTGCCAGTAGCTTTTCGACTAGCGGGGGGGTGGCCACCGGGGACCTGTTTCTT.

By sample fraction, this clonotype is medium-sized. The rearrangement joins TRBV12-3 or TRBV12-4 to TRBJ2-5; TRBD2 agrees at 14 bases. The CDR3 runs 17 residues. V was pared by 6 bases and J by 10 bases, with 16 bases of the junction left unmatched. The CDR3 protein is CASRRLAGGPRVEDQYF. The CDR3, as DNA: TGTGCCAGCAGAAGACTAGCGGGAGGGCCAAGAGTAGAAGACCAGTACTTC.

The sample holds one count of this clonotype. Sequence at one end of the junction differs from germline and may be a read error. The CDR3 reads CAISPGTRGNYDQYF. CDR3 coding DNA: TGTGCCATCAGCCCCGGGACAAGGGGCAACTACGATCAGTACTTC. The V and J genes are TRBV11-3 and TRBJ2-7; TRBD1 might be the D (6 bases). From germline, CDR1 is SGHNT and CDR2 YENEEA. This CDR3 has 15 amino acids.

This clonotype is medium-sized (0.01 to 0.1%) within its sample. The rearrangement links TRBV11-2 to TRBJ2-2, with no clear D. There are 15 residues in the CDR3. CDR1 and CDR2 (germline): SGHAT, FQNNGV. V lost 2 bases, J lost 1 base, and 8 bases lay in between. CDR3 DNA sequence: TGTGCCAGCAGCTTACGTCTTGGGAACACCGGGGAGCTGTTTTTT. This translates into CASSLRLGNTGELFF.

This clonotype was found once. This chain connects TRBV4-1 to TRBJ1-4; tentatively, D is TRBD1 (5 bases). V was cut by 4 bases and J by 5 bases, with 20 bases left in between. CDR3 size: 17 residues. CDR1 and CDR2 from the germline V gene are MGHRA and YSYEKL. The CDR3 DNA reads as TGCGCCAGCAGCCCACCCGACTGCTTTGGGACGAATGAAAAACTGTTTTTT. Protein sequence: CASSPPDCFGTNEKLFF.

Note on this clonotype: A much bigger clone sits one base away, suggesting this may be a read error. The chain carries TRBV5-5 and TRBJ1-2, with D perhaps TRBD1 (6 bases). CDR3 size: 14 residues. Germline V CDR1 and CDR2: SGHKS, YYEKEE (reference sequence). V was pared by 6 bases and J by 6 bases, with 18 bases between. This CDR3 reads CASNPRQDEHGYTF. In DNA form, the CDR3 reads TGTGCCAGCAACCCAAGACAGGACGAACATGGCTACACCTTC.

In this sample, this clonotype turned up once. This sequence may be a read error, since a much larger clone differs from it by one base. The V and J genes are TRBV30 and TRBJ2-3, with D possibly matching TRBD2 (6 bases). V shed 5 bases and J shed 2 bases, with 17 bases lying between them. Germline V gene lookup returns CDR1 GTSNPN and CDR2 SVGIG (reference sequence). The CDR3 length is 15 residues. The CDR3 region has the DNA TGTGCCTGGGCCGGACTAACGGGCCCCACAGATACGCAGTATTTT. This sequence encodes CAWAGLTGPTDTQYF.

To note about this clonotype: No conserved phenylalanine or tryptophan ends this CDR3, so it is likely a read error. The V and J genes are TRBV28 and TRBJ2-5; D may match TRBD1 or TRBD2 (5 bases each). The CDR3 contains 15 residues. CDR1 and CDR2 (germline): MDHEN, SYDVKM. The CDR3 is CASSFPRDLIEAQYY. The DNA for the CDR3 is TGTGCCAGCAGTTTCCCCCGGGACCTAATAGAGGCCCAGTACTAC.

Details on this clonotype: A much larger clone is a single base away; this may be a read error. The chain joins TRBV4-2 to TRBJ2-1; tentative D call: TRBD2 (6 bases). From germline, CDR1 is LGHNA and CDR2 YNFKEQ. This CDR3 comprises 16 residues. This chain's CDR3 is CANSQEVAAFYNEQFF. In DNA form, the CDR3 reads TGTGCCAACAGCCAAGAGGTAGCGGCGTTCTACAATGAGCAGTTCTTC.

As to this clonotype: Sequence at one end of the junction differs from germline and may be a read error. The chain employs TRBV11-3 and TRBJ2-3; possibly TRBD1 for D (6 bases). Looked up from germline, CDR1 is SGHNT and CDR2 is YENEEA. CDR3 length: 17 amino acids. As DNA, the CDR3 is TGTGCCAGCAGCTCTTGGTCCCTTGACAGGTGTACAGATATGCAGTATTTT. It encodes CASSSWSLDRCTDMQYF.

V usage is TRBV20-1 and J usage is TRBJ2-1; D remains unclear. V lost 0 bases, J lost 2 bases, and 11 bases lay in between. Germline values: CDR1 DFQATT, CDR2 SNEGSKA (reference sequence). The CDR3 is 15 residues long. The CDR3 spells CSARDSAAPYNEQFF. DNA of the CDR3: TGCAGTGCTAGAGATTCCGCGGCTCCCTACAATGAGCAGTTCTTC.

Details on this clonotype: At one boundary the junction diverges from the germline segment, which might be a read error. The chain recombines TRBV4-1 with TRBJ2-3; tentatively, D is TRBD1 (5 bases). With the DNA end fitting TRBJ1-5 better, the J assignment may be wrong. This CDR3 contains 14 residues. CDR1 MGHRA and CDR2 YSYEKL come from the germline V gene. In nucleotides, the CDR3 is TGCGCCAACAGCCGAACCAGGGACCCAGAAACGCAGCATTTT. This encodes CANSRTRDPETQHF.

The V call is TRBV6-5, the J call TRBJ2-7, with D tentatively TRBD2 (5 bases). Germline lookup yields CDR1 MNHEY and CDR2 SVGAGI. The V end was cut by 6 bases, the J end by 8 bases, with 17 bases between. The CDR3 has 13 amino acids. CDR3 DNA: TGTGCCAGCAGACTAGTGGGAAGATGCCAGCAGTACTTC. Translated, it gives CASRLVGRCQQYF.

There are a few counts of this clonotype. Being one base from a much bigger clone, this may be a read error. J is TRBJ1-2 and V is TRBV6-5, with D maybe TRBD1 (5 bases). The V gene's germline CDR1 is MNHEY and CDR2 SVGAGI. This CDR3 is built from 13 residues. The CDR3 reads CGSSNLGGYGYTF. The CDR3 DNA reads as TGTGGCAGCAGCAACCTCGGGGGTTATGGCTACACCTTC.

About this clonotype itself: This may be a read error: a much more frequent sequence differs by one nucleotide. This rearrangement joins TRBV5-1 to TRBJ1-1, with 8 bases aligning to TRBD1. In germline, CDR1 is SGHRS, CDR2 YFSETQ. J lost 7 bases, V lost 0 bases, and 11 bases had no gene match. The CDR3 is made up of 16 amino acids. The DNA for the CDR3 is TGCGCCAGCAGCTTGGTGAGGCAGGGGGCAGGAGTTGAAGCTTTCTTT. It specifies CASSLVRQGAGVEAFF.

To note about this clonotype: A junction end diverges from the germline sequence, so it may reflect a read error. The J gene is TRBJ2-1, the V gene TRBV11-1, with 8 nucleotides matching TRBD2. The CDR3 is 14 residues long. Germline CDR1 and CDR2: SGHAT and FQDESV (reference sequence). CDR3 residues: CANSLDGGGERQFF. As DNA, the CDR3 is TGTGCCAACAGCTTAGACGGGGGGGGGGAAAGACAGTTCTTC.